This T cell receptor (beta chain) comes out of a study of CD8 T cells in ankylosing spondylitis. The germline V and J ends were trimmed by 1 base and 4 bases, with 10 bases remaining between them. CDR1 is LGHDT and CDR2 is YNNKEL in the germline V gene (reference sequence). The CDR3 has 14 residues. This clonotype came up many times. Each CDR3 protein gets one entry after TCRdb re-called the 5' RACE reads with MiXCR. The table records about 240,000 distinct CDR3 sequences, about 10% of them present only once. Input material: blood, either unsorted or a sorted T cell fraction (not recorded which). This rearrangement joins TRBV3-1 to TRBJ1-2, with D maybe TRBD1 (5 bases). The source is a male donor with ankylosing spondylitis or in good health (not recorded which). This CDR3 is CASSQGFGGYGYTF. DNA for the CDR3: TGTGCCAGCAGCCAAGGTTTCGGGGGCTATGGCTACACCTTC.